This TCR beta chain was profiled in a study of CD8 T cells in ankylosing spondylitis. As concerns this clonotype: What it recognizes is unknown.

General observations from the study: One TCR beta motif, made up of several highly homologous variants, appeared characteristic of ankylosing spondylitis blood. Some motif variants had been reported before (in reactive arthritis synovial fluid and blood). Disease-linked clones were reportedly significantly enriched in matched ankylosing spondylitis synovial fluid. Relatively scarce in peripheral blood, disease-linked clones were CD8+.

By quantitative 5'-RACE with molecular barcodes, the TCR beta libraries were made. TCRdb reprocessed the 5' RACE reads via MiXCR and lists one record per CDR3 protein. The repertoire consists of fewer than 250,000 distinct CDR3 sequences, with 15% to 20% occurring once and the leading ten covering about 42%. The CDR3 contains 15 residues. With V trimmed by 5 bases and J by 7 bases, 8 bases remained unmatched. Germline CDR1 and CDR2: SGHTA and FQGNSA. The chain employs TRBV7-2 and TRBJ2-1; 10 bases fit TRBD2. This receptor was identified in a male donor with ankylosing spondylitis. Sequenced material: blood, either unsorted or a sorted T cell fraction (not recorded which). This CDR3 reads CASSGLAGDLNEQFF. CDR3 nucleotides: TGTGCCAGCAGCGGCCTAGCGGGAGACCTTAATGAGCAGTTCTTC.